The rows below give T cell receptor beta chains drawn from one sample of a study of PD-1 blockade in classical Hodgkin lymphoma. The assay was immunoSEQ multiplex PCR, and TCRdb's table has in-frame clones only and misses some. The table lists more than 90,000 clones, roughly 76% of them singletons, with around 17% in the top ten. This sample comprised peripheral blood mononuclear cells (PBMCs), obtained before the second cycle of nivolumab. The receptors were sampled from a human donor with classical Hodgkin lymphoma. The CDR3 runs from the conserved cysteine through the conserved F or W. The D gene is left open where the match is weak. Size is stated for part of the rows, as once, few or many counts, or as a class when the clone is expanded.

V	D	J	size	CDR3	DNA
TRBV19	TRBD1	TRBJ2-5	.	CASSDRGETQYF	TGTGCCAGTAGCGACAGGGGGGAGACCCAGTACTTC
TRBV12-5	TRBD1	TRBJ1-2	.	CASGLTGAGTGLTRTGGKDYGYTF	TGTGCTAGTGGTTTGACGGGAGCGGGGACTGGTTTGACCCGGACAGGGGGGAAAGACTATGGCTACACCTTC
TRBV5-1	.	TRBJ2-1	.	CASSPPDGRNEQFF	TGCGCCAGCAGCCCCCCGGATGGTCGCAATGAGCAGTTCTTC
TRBV14	.	TRBJ2-3	.	CASSQSTDTQYF	TGTGCCAGCAGCCAATCAACAGATACGCAGTATTTT
TRBV5-6	TRBD1	TRBJ2-7	few	CASSLSGGGGYEQYF	TGTGCCAGCAGCTTGTCAGGGGGCGGAGGCTACGAGCAGTACTTC
TRBV12-5	TRBD1	TRBJ1-5	.	CASAPRGAGNQPQHF	TGTGCTAGTGCACCCAGGGGGGCTGGCAATCAGCCCCAGCATTTT
TRBV14	.	TRBJ1-2	.	CASAREGYGYGYTF	TGTGCCAGCGCTCGAGAGGGGTACGGCTATGGCTACACCTTC
TRBV18	TRBD2	TRBJ2-1	.	CASSQQWGREYNEQFF	TGTGCCAGCTCACAGCAATGGGGGAGGGAATACAATGAGCAGTTCTTC
TRBV5-1	.	TRBJ1-2	.	CASSLGRILYGYTF	TGCGCCAGCAGCTTGGGCCGGATTCTCTATGGCTACACCTTC
TRBV5-1	.	TRBJ2-5	.	CASSLSPGSETQYF	TGCGCCAGCAGCTTGTCTCCAGGGTCAGAGACCCAGTACTTC
TRBV28	.	TRBJ1-5	.	CASSPRSFQPQHF	TGTGCCAGCAGTCCCCGGTCTTTTCAGCCCCAGCATTTT
TRBV15	TRBD1	TRBJ1-4	.	CATSPKDRALFF	TGTGCCACCAGCCCGAAGGACAGGGCCCTGTTTTTT
TRBV15	.	TRBJ2-7	.	CATSRDPGPVGYEQYF	TGTGCCACCAGCAGAGATCCAGGGCCGGTGGGGTACGAGCAGTACTTC
TRBV7-9	.	TRBJ1-1	once	CASRNLGTANTEAFF	TGTGCCAGCAGGAACCTCGGGACGGCGAACACTGAAGCTTTCTTT
TRBV30	.	TRBJ2-1	.	CAWSQDSYNEQFF	TGTGCCTGGAGTCAGGACAGTTACAATGAGCAGTTCTTC
TRBV5-4	TRBD1	TRBJ2-5	.	CASSLGGQGKETQYF	TGTGCCAGCAGCTTGGGGGGACAGGGTAAAGAGACCCAGTACTTC
TRBV30	TRBD1	TRBJ1-2	.	CAWDQGVFYGYTF	TGTGCCTGGGACCAGGGGGTTTTTTATGGCTACACCTTC
TRBV19	TRBD2	TRBJ2-1	.	CASSISGRDEQFF	TGTGCCAGTAGTATTTCTGGGAGGGATGAGCAGTTCTTC
TRBV5-4	TRBD1	TRBJ2-1	.	CASRIWGQMNNEQFF	TGTGCCAGCAGGATCTGGGGACAGATGAACAATGAGCAGTTCTTC
TRBV28	.	TRBJ2-1	.	CATGIQLNEQFF	TGTGCCACCGGGATCCAACTCAATGAGCAGTTCTTC
TRBV5-1	TRBD2	TRBJ2-1	.	CASSFPGLAVNNEQFF	TGCGCCAGCAGCTTCCCGGGACTAGCGGTGAACAATGAGCAGTTCTTC
TRBV6-5	.	TRBJ2-5	.	CASSPLGSQETQYF	TGTGCCAGCAGCCCCCTAGGGAGCCAAGAGACCCAGTACTTC
TRBV18	.	TRBJ2-6	.	CASSPLTGNSGANVLTF	TGTGCCAGCTCACCATTGACGGGGAACTCTGGGGCCAACGTCCTGACTTTC
TRBV4-1	.	TRBJ1-5	.	CASSPYSGNQPQHF	TGCGCCAGCAGCCCCTACAGCGGCAATCAGCCCCAGCATTTT
TRBV4-2	.	TRBJ1-5	.	CASSQDPAGNNQPQHF	TGTGCCAGCAGCCAAGATCCGGCAGGGAACAATCAGCCCCAGCATTTT
TRBV4-1	.	TRBJ2-7	.	CASSHGQGSSYEQYF	TGCGCCAGCAGCCATGGGCAGGGAAGCTCCTACGAGCAGTACTTC
TRBV4-3	.	TRBJ1-1	.	CASSRPGTEAFF	TGCGCCAGCAGCCGGCCTGGGACTGAAGCTTTCTTT
TRBV30	.	TRBJ2-7	.	CAWSVSGHPSYEQYF	TGTGCCTGGAGTGTATCAGGGCACCCCTCCTACGAGCAGTACTTC
TRBV29-1	.	TRBJ2-2	.	CSVIDLNTGELFF	TGCAGCGTTATAGACCTGAACACCGGGGAGCTGTTTTTT
TRBV2	TRBD2	TRBJ2-2	few	CASSIKTSGTGELFF	TGTGCCAGCTCTATTAAGACTAGCGGTACCGGGGAGCTGTTTTTT
TRBV2	TRBD2	TRBJ2-7	.	CASSVRLAGPSGEQYF	TGTGCCAGCAGTGTGAGGCTAGCGGGCCCAAGTGGGGAGCAGTACTTC
TRBV11-2	.	TRBJ1-1	.	CASSLGEFGAFF	TGTGCCAGCAGCTTAGGGGAGTTTGGGGCTTTCTTT
TRBV6-1	.	TRBJ2-3	.	CASSDRQSTDTQYF	TGTGCCAGCAGTGACCGACAGAGCACAGATACGCAGTATTTT
TRBV7-9	.	TRBJ1-1	.	CASSQPDSTEAFF	TGTGCCAGCAGCCAGCCAGACAGCACTGAAGCTTTCTTT
TRBV2	.	TRBJ2-3	.	CASSDPSPRATDTQYF	TGTGCCAGCAGTGACCCAAGCCCGCGGGCAACAGATACGCAGTATTTT
TRBV6-6	TRBD2	TRBJ2-1	once	CATVGREKSNEQFF	TGTGCCACCGTCGGGCGGGAGAAGTCGAATGAGCAGTTCTTC
TRBV7-9	.	TRBJ1-5	.	CASSLGPIEPQHF	TGTGCCAGCAGCTTAGGTCCGATAGAGCCCCAGCATTTT
TRBV2	TRBD1	TRBJ1-5	.	CASSGDRARGNQPQHF	TGTGCCAGCAGTGGCGACAGGGCAAGGGGCAATCAGCCCCAGCATTTT
TRBV5-1	.	TRBJ2-7	.	CASSLAPGRYEQYF	TGCGCCAGCAGCTTGGCCCCGGGGCGCTACGAGCAGTACTTC
TRBV5-4	TRBD2	TRBJ2-7	.	CASSFVIAGVLEQYF	TGTGCCAGCAGCTTTGTGATAGCGGGAGTACTCGAGCAGTACTTC
TRBV5-1	TRBD1	TRBJ1-2	.	CASGAQQGPGGYTF	TGCGCCAGCGGGGCCCAACAGGGGCCGGGGGGCTACACCTTC
TRBV27	.	TRBJ2-5	.	CASSLGRPDQETQYF	TGTGCCAGCAGTTTAGGGCGGCCGGACCAAGAGACCCAGTACTTC
TRBV10-3	.	TRBJ1-4	.	CAISRTPGATNEKLFF	TGTGCCATCAGTAGGACCCCAGGGGCCACTAATGAAAAACTGTTTTTT
TRBV28	.	TRBJ1-1	.	CAAEAGPMNTEAFF	TGTGCCGCGGAGGCAGGGCCTATGAACACTGAAGCTTTCTTT
TRBV18	.	TRBJ2-2	.	CASSPIPAGANTGELFF	TGTGCCAGCTCACCAATCCCGGCAGGGGCGAACACCGGGGAGCTGTTTTTT
TRBV30	.	TRBJ2-3	.	CAWGHAVGTDTQYF	TGTGCCTGGGGACATGCGGTTGGCACAGATACGCAGTATTTT
TRBV5-6	TRBD2	TRBJ2-7	.	CASSRTSGGPYEQYF	TGTGCCAGCAGCCGGACTAGCGGGGGGCCCTACGAGCAGTACTTC
TRBV11-2	.	TRBJ2-7	.	CASSLERLAYEQYF	TGTGCCAGCAGCTTAGAGAGACTAGCCTACGAGCAGTACTTC
TRBV4-1	.	TRBJ2-5	.	CASSQDGGRRYGETQYF	TGCGCCAGCAGCCAAGACGGGGGACGTCGGTACGGGGAGACCCAGTACTTC
TRBV5-1	.	TRBJ2-2	.	CASSLEAGTNTGELFF	TGCGCCAGCAGCTTGGAGGCAGGGACGAACACCGGGGAGCTGTTTTTT
TRBV28	.	TRBJ1-3	.	CATASSGSGNTIYF	TGTGCCACAGCATCCAGTGGATCGGGAAACACCATATATTTT
TRBV4-1	TRBD1	TRBJ2-3	once	CASSQRGDRGRADTQYF	TGCGCCAGCAGCCAAAGGGGAGACAGGGGTCGAGCAGATACGCAGTATTTT
TRBV9	.	TRBJ2-1	many	CASSEERVQFF	TGTGCCAGCAGCGAAGAGAGGGTGCAGTTCTTC